This T cell receptor beta chain is drawn from a study of cytomegalovirus exposure and HLA in healthy donors. Overall study findings and caveats: 87-base-pair reads could not separate some V segments, including TRBV6-2 and TRBV6-3.

Each donor was nominally healthy when sampled (though unrecorded immune exposures were likely). With 60 Vbeta and 13 Jbeta primers, the PCR was carried out. TCRdb's copy holds only in-frame clones and misses some; the assay was immunoSEQ multiplex PCR. The sample includes about 130,000 clones, approximately 82% of them seen just once. Comments on this clone: No antigen is known for it.

Germline trimming cut 2 bases from V and 5 bases from J; bases unmatched to any gene: 4. The CDR3 spans 15 residues. Looked up from germline, CDR1 is SGHTA and CDR2 is FQGNSA. The origin of this receptor is a boy between 2 and 15 years old in good health and CMV-seronegative. V usage is TRBV7-2 and J usage is TRBJ2-2; 8 nucleotides agree with TRBD2. Material for sequencing was PBMCs. The CDR3 spells CASSLTRGATGELFF. CDR3 DNA sequence: TGTGCCAGCAGCTTAACGCGGGGGGCTACCGGGGAGCTGTTTTTT.